The entry below describes one TCR beta chain. Its antigen remains unidentified. No much larger clone is present one base from it, and per-base qualities are unavailable. The data were obtained in a study of T cell responses to AZD1222 COVID-19 vaccine (dated by TCRdb to about 2021). Broadly, across the study: Because spike-specific TCR depth and breadth did not differ between the two schedules, AZD1222 recipients who got a second dose at roughly 4 weeks were pooled with those who got a second dose at roughly 12 weeks. A total of 230 or so trial participants underwent TCR sequencing, of whom nearly 210 received two doses of AZD1222 and around 26 received two doses of the MenACWY control vaccine. Trial participants were enrolled into age subgroups of 18-55, 56-69 and 70-plus years, which contained roughly 150, 30 and 60 TCR-sequenced participants, respectively. Points the paper makes about the study in general: Participants were mostly white British and included more females than males, and it was suggested by the authors that clonal diversity may have been underestimated. CD4 TCRs associated with the vaccine covered the entire spike protein, and the dominant responses were in regions 160-218 and 743-854. Conclusions about previously exposed vaccinees were limited because only six AZD1222 recipients were SARS-CoV-2 seropositive at baseline. Nearly half of unique spike-specific TCRs reportedly recognized epitopes outside regions mutated in the B.1.351 and B.1.1.7 variants. No day 14 peak-response samples were available, so repertoires were characterized only after the peak T cell response. After two AZD1222 doses, both the breadth and the depth of spike-specific TCRs were significantly higher than at day 0 and than in MenACWY recipients. In the small 56-69-year group, the increase in depth fell short of significance, most likely because of low power.

Taken with the paper, the label for time point translates to: baseline before first vaccination. Vaccinee samples were obtained from the UK trials COV001 and COV002, which included a single-blind randomized controlled phase 2/3 trial of AZD1222 (ChAdOx1 nCoV-19) in healthy adults. Trial participant PBMC samples were collected at day 0 and day 28 after the second dose for TCRbeta chain sequencing. The CDR3 regions of human TCRbeta chains were subjected to immunosequencing. For the original study's pipeline: Repertoire TCRs were matched against a reference library of SARS-CoV-2-specific TCRs generated with the MIRA antigen-specificity platform. Breadth meant the fraction of unique TCRs that were SARS-CoV-2-associated, whereas depth meant the fraction of total T cells that were SARS-CoV-2-associated. Using the MIRA data, each spike-specific TCR was assigned both to the spike region to which the TCR was reactive and to a CD4 or CD8 class. Log10-transformed breadth and depth values were compared by one-way ANOVA with Sidak's multiple comparisons tests. This is the immuneACCESS table as TCRdb keeps it, with only in-frame sequences that have V and J called. A part of the clones is gone; compared with another copy, unresolved V genes explain less than half, and the rest is unexplained. V and J calls plus clone size are reproduced from that table; the DNA served to infer D and trimming. This sample gives 110,000 to 150,000 clones in total; roughly 90% of them show up just once. About 3% of the sample goes to the ten largest clones.

Per the germline V gene, SGHTA is the CDR1 and FQGNSA is the CDR2. V and J are truncated by 2 bases and 4 bases respectively, leaving an intervening sequence of 11 bases. The CDR3 holds 15 amino acids from the cysteine to the phenylalanine. This entry keeps only the CDR3 DNA: 45 bases, framed from base 1. The chain employs TRBV7-2 and TRBJ1-4; TRBD1 is a possible D gene, resting on 5 matching bases. The receptor was derived from an adult in good health. The source material was peripheral blood, sampled on day 0 of AZD1222 vaccination. The DNA is TGTGCCAGCAGCTTATCCACAGGCGATAATGAAAAACTGTTTTTT. This codes for CASSLSTGDNEKLFF.